A single sample is the source of the 8 T cell receptor beta chains below, sequenced in a study of molecular identifiers for immune sequencing clone quantification. TCRdb reanalysed the PCR reads using MiXCR and keeps one entry per CDR3 protein. Among about 640,000 distinct CDR3 sequences listed, about 20% were seen once. Sequenced sample: naive CD8+ T cells from blood, with Jurkat cell RNA spiked in. Subset in this sample: FACS-sorted CD8+CD4-CCR7+CD45RA+ naive T cells. These receptors were taken from a human donor in good health. Some libraries in this study had Jurkat cell RNA spiked in.

Regarding this clonotype: It may be a read error: a sequence one base away is much more abundant. The DNA for the CDR3 is TGTGCCACCAGTGAGGAGGCAGGGGTCGGTGAGCGGTTCTTC. Its protein is CATSEEAGVGERFF. This chain joins TRBV24-1 and TRBJ2-1; a weak D match, TRBD1 (6 bases). The germline V gene encodes CDR1 KGHDR and CDR2 SFDVKD. This CDR3 is 14 amino acids long.

This clonotype has only one observation. The chain employs TRBV20-1 and TRBJ2-7; tentatively, D is TRBD1 or TRBD2 (5 bases each). CDR3 length: 13 amino acids. V lost 1 base to trimming and J lost 6 bases, with 13 bases between them. Germline values: CDR1 DFQATT, CDR2 SNEGSKA (reference sequence). CDR3 residues: CSARGGMGCEQYF. The DNA for the CDR3 is TGCAGTGCTAGAGGGGGGATGGGCTGCGAGCAGTACTTC.

This clonotype has more than one count but fewer than ten. The chain combines TRBV6-2 or TRBV6-3 with TRBJ2-1; 11 positions agree with TRBD2. The CDR3 consists of 15 residues. The junction had 7 bases not matched to a gene; V was cut back by 6 bases and J by 6 bases. Germline loops: CDR1 MNHEY, CDR2 SVGEGT. The CDR3 loop is CASSLLAGGFNEQFF. The CDR3 DNA reads TGTGCCAGCAGCCTCCTAGCGGGAGGTTTCAATGAGCAGTTCTTC.

This clonotype appeared many times. The rearrangement uses TRBV19 and TRBJ2-7; the D call may be TRBD1 or TRBD2 (5 bases each). Germline CDR1 LNHDA, CDR2 SQIVND (reference sequence). This CDR3 region has 15 residues. Trimming shortened V by 5 bases and J by 3 bases, and 17 bases separated the two germline ends. Here the CDR3 reads CASSPVGLGLYEQYF. CDR3 in DNA: TGTGCCAGTAGTCCCGTAGGACTGGGGCTCTACGAGCAGTACTTC. The full variable domain, completed using reference TRBV19 and TRBJ2-7, is DGGITQSPKYLFRKEGQNVTLSCEQNLNHDAMYWYRQDPGQGLRLIYYSQIVNDFQKGDIAEGYSVSREKKESFPLTVTSAQKNPTAFYLCASSPVGLGLYEQYFGPGTRLTVT.

This rearrangement joins TRBV7-9 to TRBJ1-1; 9 nucleotides match TRBD1. This CDR3 has 15 amino acids. Looked up from germline, CDR1 is SEHNR and CDR2 is FQNEAQ (reference sequence). V was clipped by 5 bases and J by 1 base; unmatched bases: 5. Here the CDR3 DNA reads TGTGCCAGCAGCATCCCGGGACAGGGGAACACTGAAGCTTTCTTT. It yields the protein CASSIPGQGNTEAFF.

This clonotype was seen only once. The chain uses TRBV27 and TRBJ2-5; D remains ambiguous. Trimming took 0 bases from V and 4 from J, leaving 12 bases between them. This CDR3 has 15 residues. CDR1 and CDR2 (germline): MNHEY, SMNVEV (reference sequence). The CDR3 loop is CASSLSGFSAETQYF. The DNA for the CDR3 is TGTGCCAGCAGTTTATCGGGATTCAGCGCAGAGACCCAGTACTTC.

This clonotype was found many times. The chain recombines TRBV6-2 or TRBV6-3 with TRBJ2-2; 9 bases are shared with TRBD1. The junction had 10 bases not matched to a gene; V was cut back by 3 bases and J by 2 bases. This CDR3 comprises 18 residues. Germline CDR1 reads MNHEY; CDR2 reads SVGEGT. The CDR3 nucleotides read TGTGCCAGCAGTTATCTTAAGCCGGGACAGGGAAACACCGGGGAGCTGTTTTTT. The encoded protein is CASSYLKPGQGNTGELFF.

Details on this clonotype: Since a much larger clone is just one base distant, this may be a read error. The chain is built from TRBV12-3 or TRBV12-4 and TRBJ2-3, with a tentative D call TRBD1 (5 bases). The CDR3 length is 14 residues. The CDR3: CASSTPAFTGTQYF. CDR3 in DNA: TGTGCCAGCAGTACACCTGCCTTTACAGGTACGCAGTATTTT.